Below, 6 T cell receptor beta chains from the same sample are listed, as sequenced in a study of shared clonotypes between healthy human individuals. Clones were sequenced by immunoSEQ multiplex PCR, and TCRdb holds only the in-frame ones, with some missing. The sample holds about 750,000 clones, about 91% seen once. CD45RO-negative, CCR7-positively selected cells formed the naive CD8 fraction, excluding terminally differentiated effector memory CD45RA+ cells. The sequenced sample consisted of naive CD8+ T cells sorted from blood. These receptors were taken from a man younger than 45 in good health.

The CDR3 nucleotides are TGTGCCAGCAGCCTACTCCCGGGGCAGCGACTCAACTACGAGCAGTACTTC. The encoded protein is CASSLLPGQRLNYEQYF. The genes are TRBV27 and TRBJ2-7, with D perhaps matching TRBD1 or TRBD2 (5 bases each). The length of the CDR3 is 17 residues. Trimming removed 6 bases at V and 3 bases at J, with 24 bases between. CDR1 and CDR2 (germline): MNHEY, SMNVEV (reference sequence).

This chain uses TRBV7-9 with TRBJ2-7; 12 bases agree with TRBD1. Germline values: CDR1 SEHNR, CDR2 FQNEAQ (reference sequence). The trim removed 3 bases at V and 2 bases at J, leaving 8 bases unmatched. The CDR3 covers 17 residues. CDR3: CASSLVPGQGAAYEQYF. The CDR3 DNA reads as TGTGCCAGCAGCTTGGTTCCGGGACAGGGGGCCGCCTACGAGCAGTACTTC.

The chain links TRBV4-3 to TRBJ1-2, with D tentatively TRBD1 (5 bases). The CDR3 runs to 20 residues. V lost 0 bases to trimming and J lost 5 bases, with 28 bases between them. From germline, CDR1 is LGHNA and CDR2 YSLEER. The CDR3 DNA reads TGCGCCAGCAGCCAAGAGCGATTGCCTCTCGACAGCACATTGTGGTATGGCTACACCTTC. Protein sequence: CASSQERLPLDSTLWYGYTF.

This chain connects TRBV7-2 to TRBJ2-2; TRBD1 might be the D (5 bases). The germline CDR1 and CDR2 sequences are SGHTA and FQGNSA. There are 14 residues in the CDR3. Trimming removed 5 bases at V and 4 bases at J, with 11 bases between. The CDR3 DNA is TGTGCCAGCAGCCCCGGACATCCCACCGGGGAGCTGTTTTTT. It yields the protein CASSPGHPTGELFF. The complete variable domain, with remaining parts taken from reference TRBV7-2 and TRBJ2-2, reads GAGVSQSPSNKVTEKGKDVELRCDPISGHTALYWYRQSLGQGLEFLIYFQGNSAPDKSGLPSDRFSAERTGGSVSTLTIQRTQQEDSAVYLCASSPGHPTGELFFGEGSRLTVL.

The chain uses TRBV12-5 and TRBJ2-5; D is unclear. This CDR3 spans 14 amino acids. Trimming removed 6 bases at V and 5 bases at J, with 16 bases between. CDR1 and CDR2 from the germline V gene are LGHNT and FRNRAP. As DNA, the CDR3 is TGTGCTAGTGGAAACGACCGCTTTCGGGAGACCCAGTACTTC. Translating it yields CASGNDRFRETQYF.

The chain links TRBV27 to TRBJ1-1; tentative D call: TRBD1 (5 bases). The CDR3 covers 14 residues. V lost 5 bases, J lost 0 bases, and 10 bases lay in between. The germline CDR1 and CDR2 sequences are MNHEY and SMNVEV (reference sequence). Here the CDR3 DNA reads TGTGCCAGCAGTACCCAGGGACTGAACACTGAAGCTTTCTTT. The encoded protein is CASSTQGLNTEAFF.